Presented here are 27 T cell receptor beta chains from one specimen sequenced in a study of CD8 T cells in ankylosing spondylitis. Using its own MiXCR run on the 5' RACE reads, TCRdb lists one record per CDR3 protein. The profile shows a few hundred thousand distinct CDR3 sequences, about 11% of them singletons. Sequencing was carried out using blood, either unsorted or a sorted T cell fraction (not recorded which). Every receptor here comes from a male donor with ankylosing spondylitis or in good health (not recorded which).

This clonotype was seen ten or more times. The chain joins TRBV5-1 to TRBJ2-7; 9 positions agree with TRBD1. CDR3 length: 14 residues. Per the germline V gene, CDR1 is SGHRS and CDR2 is YFSETQ. V lost 4 bases to trimming and J lost 6 bases; unmatched junction nucleotides: 8. The CDR3 nucleotides are TGCGCCAGCAGCCCGACAGGGGGTAAGTCCGAGCAGTACTTC. Translated: CASSPTGGKSEQYF.

The genes are TRBV12-3 or TRBV12-4 and TRBJ2-6; D is unresolved. The CDR3 has 18 residues. Trimming removed 8 bases at V and 1 base at J, with 21 bases between. The CDR3 loop reads CASFPSYIMGSGANVLTF. The CDR3, as DNA: TGTGCCAGCTTCCCAAGCTACATAATGGGATCTGGGGCCAACGTCCTGACTTTC.

The sample holds many counts of this clonotype. The chain uses TRBV3-1 and TRBJ2-1, with 8 bases lining up with TRBD1. CDR1 and CDR2 (germline): LGHDT, YNNKEL (reference sequence). V shed 7 bases and J 4 bases; nucleotides not matched to a gene: 9. This CDR3 region has 15 residues. Here the CDR3 reads CASTSWTGLYNEQFF. For the CDR3, the DNA is TGTGCCAGCACGAGCTGGACAGGGCTATACAATGAGCAGTTCTTC.

This clonotype came up many times. This chain joins TRBV3-1 and TRBJ2-7; the match to TRBD2 covers 13 bases. This CDR3 has 15 residues. Germline CDR1 is LGHDT and CDR2 is YNNKEL (reference sequence). The J segment lost 5 bases and the V segment lost 5 bases, leaving 6 bases of the junction unmatched. For the CDR3, the DNA is TGTGCCAGCAGCTGGACTAGCGGGAGTTCTCACGAGCAGTACTTC. This codes for CASSWTSGSSHEQYF.

The CDR3 is CASTPGAPYEQYF. The CDR3 nucleotides are TGTGCCAGCACACCCGGGGCCCCCTACGAGCAGTACTTC. This chain connects TRBV7-9 to TRBJ2-7; either TRBD1 or TRBD2 may supply D (5 bases each). This CDR3 spans 13 amino acids. V shed 7 bases and J shed 2 bases, with 12 bases lying between them. The germline CDR1 and CDR2 sequences are SEHNR and FQNEAQ (reference sequence).

The table lists this clonotype with a few counts. The rearrangement links TRBV13 to TRBJ2-5; 7 bases agree with TRBD1. This CDR3 has 17 amino acids. Trimming cost V 4 bases and J 4 bases; bases outside gene matches: 15. The germline V gene has CDR1 PRHDT and CDR2 FYEKMQ (reference sequence). The CDR3 loop reads CASSSTKTGIGGETQYF. The CDR3 DNA follows: TGTGCCAGCAGCTCCACTAAGACAGGGATAGGAGGAGAGACCCAGTACTTC.

Concerning this clonotype: Just one base apart from a much larger clone, this may be a read error. The chain is built from TRBV11-1 and TRBJ2-1, with TRBD2 matching 12 bases. CDR1 is SGHAT and CDR2 is FQDESV in the germline V gene (reference sequence). J was trimmed by 4 bases and V by 7 bases; bases with no gene match: 14. CDR3 size: 18 residues. In DNA, the CDR3 is TGTGCCAGCAACTTCTTACTAGCGGGGGGCCTCGATTACAATGAGCAGTTCTTC. Its protein is CASNFLLAGGLDYNEQFF.

The CDR3, as DNA: TGCGCCAGCAGCGAAACTAGTTCCGGGGAGCTGTTTTTT. It is translated as CASSETSSGELFF. The chain has TRBV5-1 and TRBJ2-2, with a weak D call TRBD2 (5 bases). Trimming shortened V by 4 bases and J by 6 bases, and 10 bases separated the two germline ends. CDR1 and CDR2 (germline): SGHRS, YFSETQ. The CDR3 is 13 amino acids.

This clonotype was seen repeatedly, ten times or more. The CDR3 DNA reads TGTGCCAGCAGTCCTCGGGCTAGCGGGGGGAGCACAGATACGCAGTATTTT. Translation gives CASSPRASGGSTDTQYF. J is TRBJ2-3 and V is TRBV12-3 or TRBV12-4; 11 bases fit TRBD2. V dropped 5 bases and J dropped 0; count of bases not matched to a gene: 7. This CDR3 is built from 17 residues.

This clonotype was picked up many times. The rearrangement links TRBV6-5 to TRBJ1-5; the match to TRBD1 covers 10 bases. CDR1 and CDR2 (germline): MNHEY, SVGAGI. The CDR3 runs 14 residues. The junction had 3 bases not matched to a gene; V was cut back by 4 bases and J by 6 bases. This CDR3 is CASSSGTGAQPQHF. As DNA, the CDR3 is TGTGCCAGCAGTTCAGGGACAGGGGCTCAGCCCCAGCATTTT.

The genes are TRBV7-9 and TRBJ1-2, with 11 bases matching TRBD1. Unmatched junction bases numbered 15, after V lost 4 bases and J lost 2 bases. The CDR3 runs to 19 residues. Germline assignment: CDR1 SEHNR and CDR2 FQNEAQ (reference sequence). Written as DNA, the CDR3 is TGTGCCAGCAGCTCACGGATAGAGAGGACAGGGGGCCAGAACTATGGCTACACCTTC. Its protein product is CASSSRIERTGGQNYGYTF.

This clonotype was counted many times. This rearrangement joins TRBV5-1 to TRBJ2-5, with TRBD1 identical over 7 bases. Germline assignment: CDR1 SGHRS and CDR2 YFSETQ. V was clipped by 1 base and J by 2 bases; unmatched bases: 5. The length of the CDR3 is 15 residues. CDR3 coding DNA: TGCGCCAGCAGCTTGAAGGGACAGCAACAAGAGACCCAGTACTTC. Residues: CASSLKGQQQETQYF. Full variable domain (missing parts from reference TRBV5-1 and TRBJ2-5): KAGVTQTPRYLIKTRGQQVTLSCSPISGHRSVSWYQQTPGQGLQFLFEYFSETQRNKGNFPGRFSGRQFSNSRSEMNVSTLELGDSALYLCASSLKGQQQETQYFGPGTRLLVL.

This clonotype was seen only a few times. The rearrangement uses TRBV24-1 and TRBJ2-1, with D maybe TRBD1 (5 bases). Per germline, CDR1 KGHDR and CDR2 SFDVKD. The CDR3 runs to 17 residues. V gave up 3 bases and J gave up 0 bases, with 14 bases separating them. The CDR3 sequence is CATSDLITRGSYNEQFF. Written as DNA, the CDR3 is TGTGCCACCAGTGATCTTATTACAAGGGGCTCCTACAATGAGCAGTTCTTC.

The chain joins TRBV6-1 to TRBJ1-6, with D possibly matching TRBD1 (5 bases). There are 15 residues in the CDR3. Per germline, CDR1 MNHNS and CDR2 SASEGT. Deletions cut 5 bases from V and 5 bases from J, with 13 bases between. In nucleotides, the CDR3 is TGTGCCAGCAGTAGTACGGCAGGGAATAATTCACCCCTCCACTTT. Protein sequence: CASSSTAGNNSPLHF.

This chain joins TRBV7-2 and TRBJ1-2, with TRBD1 matching over 9 bases. In germline, CDR1 is SGHTA, CDR2 FQGNSA. The CDR3 spans 17 residues. Losses at the gene ends were 5 bases for V and 8 bases for J; bases not matched to a gene: 18. The CDR3 reads CASSITGGGYLTSGYTF. CDR3 bases: TGTGCCAGCAGCATCACAGGGGGCGGATATTTGACTAGCGGCTACACCTTC.

This clonotype was counted at least ten times. The rearrangement links TRBV11-2 to TRBJ2-2; a possible D gene is TRBD2 (5 bases). The germline CDR1 and CDR2 sequences are SGHAT and FQNNGV. Trimming removed 1 base at V and 1 base at J, with 10 bases between. The CDR3 has 16 amino acids. The chain's CDR3 is CASSLGRGMNTGELFF. The DNA of the CDR3 is TGTGCCAGCAGCTTAGGACGGGGAATGAACACCGGGGAGCTGTTTTTT.

This clonotype was observed at least ten times. This CDR3 is CASRNGELFF. The CDR3 DNA sequence: TGTGCCAGCAGGAACGGGGAGCTGTTTTTT. The chain combines TRBV6-6 with TRBJ2-2, with D unclear. Germline V gives CDR1 MNHNY, CDR2 SVGAGI (reference sequence). CDR3 length: 10 amino acids. The V end was cut by 6 bases, the J end by 7 bases, with 3 bases between.

The rearrangement joins TRBV7-2 to TRBJ1-1; D gene unclear. This CDR3 spans 13 amino acids. CDR1 SGHTA and CDR2 FQGNSA come from the germline V gene. V was pared by 4 bases and J by 3 bases, with 9 bases between. CDR3 protein: CASSSWRDTEAFF. The CDR3 region has the DNA TGTGCCAGCAGCTCATGGAGGGACACTGAAGCTTTCTTT.

The chain carries TRBV12-3 or TRBV12-4 and TRBJ1-1; TRBD1 might be the D (6 bases). The CDR3 extends over 14 amino acids. The V and J ends lost 6 bases and 1 base respectively, with 12 bases between them. This CDR3 reads CASRKRQENTEAFF. CDR3 DNA: TGTGCCAGCAGGAAGCGACAGGAGAACACTGAAGCTTTCTTT.

The sample holds a few counts of this clonotype. The chain uses TRBV29-1 and TRBJ2-5; 8 nucleotides align to TRBD2. Germline V CDR1 and CDR2: SQVTM, ANQGSEA. The CDR3 length is 14 residues. The trim removed 3 bases at V and 7 bases at J, leaving 10 bases unmatched. CDR3 sequence reads: CSVDPSGGFRTQYF. In DNA form, the CDR3 reads TGCAGCGTTGACCCCAGCGGGGGCTTTAGGACCCAGTACTTC.

The table lists this clonotype with many counts. The rearrangement links TRBV7-6 to TRBJ2-7; perhaps TRBD2 as D (6 bases). Germline CDR1 SGHVS, CDR2 FNYEAQ. The V end was cut by 6 bases, the J end by 1 base, with 13 bases between. The CDR3 has 14 residues. CDR3 sequence: CASSHTTSSYEQYF. The DNA for the CDR3 is TGTGCCAGCAGTCATACGACTAGTTCCTACGAGCAGTACTTC.

This clonotype was counted ten times or more. The CDR3 sequence: CASSYSGEGQPQHF. The CDR3 DNA sequence: TGTGCCAGCAGTTACAGCGGGGAGGGTCAGCCCCAGCATTTT. The chain combines TRBV6-5 with TRBJ1-5; D unresolved. The germline V gene has CDR1 MNHEY and CDR2 SVGAGI. V was cut by 2 bases and J by 6 bases, with 11 bases left in between. This CDR3 comprises 14 residues.

This clonotype appeared many times. J is TRBJ2-1 and V is TRBV7-9; the D gene is possibly TRBD2 (6 bases). In germline, CDR1 is SEHNR, CDR2 FQNEAQ (reference sequence). The germline V and J ends were trimmed by 5 bases and 4 bases, with 15 bases remaining between them. This CDR3 is 15 amino acids long. The CDR3 loop is CASSPGLAKYNEQFF. The CDR3 nucleotides read TGTGCCAGCAGCCCGGGGCTAGCGAAGTACAATGAGCAGTTCTTC.

V is TRBV3-1 and J is TRBJ1-6; no firm D call. Germline assignment: CDR1 LGHDT and CDR2 YNNKEL (reference sequence). Trimming removed 4 bases from V and 7 bases from J, with 14 bases in between. The CDR3 contains 15 residues. The CDR3 DNA reads TGTGCCAGCAGCCTGGGTGAGGAGTGGAATTCACCCCTCCACTTT. Protein sequence: CASSLGEEWNSPLHF.

This clonotype was counted many times. The chain links TRBV4-2 to TRBJ2-1; 13 nucleotides match TRBD2. CDR1 is LGHNA, CDR2 YNFKEQ, per germline. The CDR3 consists of 15 residues. The V and J ends lost 3 bases and 7 bases, in that order; junction bases with no gene match: 3. The CDR3 DNA follows: TGTGCCAGCAGCCAGGGACTAGCGGGGCGGAATGAGCAGTTCTTC. Translation: CASSQGLAGRNEQFF.

The table lists this clonotype with a few counts. This chain links TRBV12-3 or TRBV12-4 with TRBJ2-4; 9 bases fit TRBD1. J was trimmed by 2 bases and V by 5 bases; bases with no gene match: 4. CDR3 size: 15 residues. The CDR3 loop reads CASSPTGGTKNIQYF. CDR3 coding DNA: TGTGCCAGCAGTCCCACAGGGGGCACCAAAAACATTCAGTACTTC.

The CDR3 nucleotides are TGTGCCAGCAGTCTCATCCCGGGGGGCGCGGAGACCCAGTACTTC. Its protein is CASSLIPGGAETQYF. The chain recombines TRBV7-6 with TRBJ2-5; weak D call: TRBD2 (7 bases). Germline loops: CDR1 SGHVS, CDR2 FNYEAQ. There are 15 residues in the CDR3. Deletions cut 6 bases from V and 5 bases from J, with 19 bases between. The full variable domain, with the rest looked up from reference TRBV7-6 and TRBJ2-5, is GAGVSQSPRYKVTKRGQDVALRCDPISGHVSLYWYRQALGQGPEFLTYFNYEAQQDKSGLPNDRFSAERPEGSISTLTIQRTEQRDSAMYRCASSLIPGGAETQYFGPGTRLLVL.